The 15 T cell receptor beta chains listed next were all sequenced from one sample in a study of blood T cell repertoires in COVID-19. Sequencing was performed with immunoSEQ multiplex PCR; in TCRdb, only in-frame clones are kept and a portion is missing. The repertoire consists of around 170,000 clones, with 88% occurring once and the leading ten covering roughly 3.7%. Sequences were obtained from peripheral blood. These receptors all stem from a woman aged 25 to 39 with acute or convalescent COVID-19.

This rearrangement joins TRBV2 to TRBJ1-5; D not resolved. Trimming took off 4 bases at V and 4 bases at J, with 11 bases between the two ends. CDR3 length: 14 amino acids. In germline, CDR1 is SNHLY, CDR2 FYNNEI. The CDR3 sequence is CASSASLKNQPQHF. In DNA, the CDR3 is TGTGCCAGCAGTGCTTCGTTAAAAAATCAGCCCCAGCATTTT.

A few counts support this clone. The CDR3 here is CASSYTPTGELFF. The CDR3 DNA sequence: TGTGCCAGCAGTTATACTCCTACCGGGGAGCTGTTTTTT. The gene calls are TRBV6-5 and TRBJ2-2, with no clear D. V shed 3 bases and J shed 5 bases, with 7 bases lying between them. Per the germline V gene, CDR1 is MNHEY and CDR2 is SVGAGI. CDR3 length: 13 amino acids.

The genes are TRBV30 and TRBJ2-6, with D possibly TRBD2 on 5 matching bases. V was shortened by 0 bases and J by 0 bases, with 6 bases between the two germline ends. The germline V gene encodes CDR1 GTSNPN and CDR2 SVGIG (reference sequence). CDR3 length: 15 residues. Written as DNA, the CDR3 is TGTGCCTGGAGTGTACGGGACTCTGGGGCCAACGTCCTGACTTTC. Its protein is CAWSVRDSGANVLTF.

The chain is built from TRBV6-1 and TRBJ1-5; D is uncertain. The V end lost 0 bases, the J end lost 8 bases, and 8 bases lay between the germline ends. This CDR3 has 13 residues. Per germline, CDR1 MNHNS and CDR2 SASEGT. The CDR3 bases are TGTGCCAGCAGTGAAGCATTCCGGGAGCCCCAGCATTTT. This codes for CASSEAFREPQHF.

The rearrangement uses TRBV6-1 and TRBJ1-1; 7 nucleotides align to TRBD1. The ends lost 2 bases at V and 11 bases at J; junction bases unmatched: 8. The CDR3 is 13 residues long. Germline-derived CDR1 and CDR2 are MNHNS and SASEGT. The DNA for the CDR3 is TGTGCCAGCAGTGAACAACCGGGACAGCGGGCTTTCTTT. This codes for CASSEQPGQRAFF.

V and J are TRBV28 and TRBJ1-4, with 9 bases fitting TRBD1. The J segment lost 6 bases and the V segment lost 5 bases, leaving 7 bases of the junction unmatched. The CDR3 runs to 15 residues. CDR1 MDHEN and CDR2 SYDVKM come from the germline V gene. The CDR3, as DNA: TGTGCCAGCAGTATTCCGGGACAGGGTCATGAAAAACTGTTTTTT. Translated: CASSIPGQGHEKLFF.

The chain couples TRBV5-1 to TRBJ2-3; D is unresolved. V lost 7 bases and J 4 bases, leaving 16 bases between the germline ends. This CDR3 has 14 residues. Germline CDR1 reads SGHRS; CDR2 reads YFSETQ. CDR3 in amino acids: CASQRRNGADTQYF. The DNA of the CDR3 is TGCGCCAGCCAAAGGAGAAATGGCGCAGATACGCAGTATTTT.

The CDR3 protein is CASSLYVGGAHEQFF. The DNA of the CDR3 is TGTGCCAGCAGCTTATACGTTGGGGGCGCACACGAGCAGTTCTTC. V and J are TRBV5-4 and TRBJ2-1; weak D call: TRBD1 (6 bases). Germline CDR1 reads SGHNT; CDR2 reads YYREEE (reference sequence). This CDR3 spans 15 amino acids. V lost 2 bases to trimming and J lost 10 bases, with 19 bases between them. Full variable domain (rest looked up from reference TRBV5-4 and TRBJ2-1): ETGVTQSPTHLIKTRGQQVTLRCSSQSGHNTVSWYQQALGQGPQFIFQYYREEENGRGNFPPRFSGLQFPNYSSELNVNALELDDSALYLCASSLYVGGAHEQFFGPGTRLTVL.

This sequence joins TRBV3-1 (or the pseudogene TRBV3-2) and TRBJ2-1; D not resolved. Germline V gene sequence: CDR1 LGHDT, CDR2 YNNKEL (reference sequence). The germline V and J ends were trimmed by 2 bases and 4 bases, with 6 bases remaining between them. The CDR3 consists of 13 residues. CDR3 sequence (DNA): TGTGCCAGCAGCCAATTATATTACAATGAGCAGTTCTTC. This translates into CASSQLYYNEQFF.

V usage is TRBV2 and J usage is TRBJ1-6, with D maybe TRBD1 (5 bases). V was pared by 7 bases and J by 7 bases, with 14 bases between. This CDR3 has 14 residues. The germline V gene encodes CDR1 SNHLY and CDR2 FYNNEI. The DNA of the CDR3 is TGTGCCAGCATCCTGAATGGGGCCAATTCACCCCTCCACTTT. Amino acids: CASILNGANSPLHF.

The table lists this clone with a count of one. The gene calls are TRBV28 and TRBJ1-2; D gene uncertain. The germline gives CDR1 MDHEN, CDR2 SYDVKM. This CDR3 is built from 13 residues. Trimming stripped 7 bases from V and 2 bases from J, with 11 bases between. The CDR3 sequence is CASTTPTNYGYTF. The DNA of the CDR3 is TGTGCCAGCACCACACCCACAAACTATGGCTACACCTTC.

Only one count was recorded for this clone. The chain employs TRBV3-1 (or the pseudogene TRBV3-2) and TRBJ2-2, with D possibly TRBD1 on 5 matching bases. CDR3 length equals 16 residues. Trimming removed 3 bases at V and 8 bases at J, with 19 bases between. Germline CDR1 is LGHDT and CDR2 is YNNKEL (reference sequence). CDR3 sequence reads: CASSHYRTRGRGELFF. The CDR3 DNA sequence: TGTGCCAGCAGCCATTATCGGACAAGGGGCAGGGGGGAGCTGTTTTTT.

CDR3 residues: CATGSPGETQYF. CDR3 nucleotide sequence: TGTGCCACTGGGAGTCCCGGAGAGACCCAGTACTTC. This sequence joins TRBV4-2 and TRBJ2-5; perhaps TRBD2 as D (5 bases). The CDR3 has 12 amino acids. The germline V gene encodes CDR1 LGHNA and CDR2 YNFKEQ. The V and J ends lost 10 bases and 4 bases respectively, with 13 bases between them.

The chain carries TRBV11-3 and TRBJ2-2; a possible D gene is TRBD2 (6 bases). This CDR3 region has 15 residues. Germline CDR1 and CDR2: SGHNT and YENEEA. Trimming removed 0 bases at V and 4 bases at J, with 9 bases between. The chain's CDR3 is CASSLDRGSTGELFF. The CDR3 DNA is TGTGCCAGCAGCTTAGATCGGGGGAGCACCGGGGAGCTGTTTTTT.

V is TRBV5-1 and J is TRBJ2-1; 13 bases map to TRBD2. V lost 4 bases and J lost 7; bases outside the gene matches: 8. This CDR3 has 16 residues. CDR1 SGHRS and CDR2 YFSETQ come from the germline V gene. CDR3 loop: CASSQVGLAGVNEQFF. In DNA form, the CDR3 reads TGCGCCAGCAGCCAGGTAGGACTAGCGGGAGTGAATGAGCAGTTCTTC.